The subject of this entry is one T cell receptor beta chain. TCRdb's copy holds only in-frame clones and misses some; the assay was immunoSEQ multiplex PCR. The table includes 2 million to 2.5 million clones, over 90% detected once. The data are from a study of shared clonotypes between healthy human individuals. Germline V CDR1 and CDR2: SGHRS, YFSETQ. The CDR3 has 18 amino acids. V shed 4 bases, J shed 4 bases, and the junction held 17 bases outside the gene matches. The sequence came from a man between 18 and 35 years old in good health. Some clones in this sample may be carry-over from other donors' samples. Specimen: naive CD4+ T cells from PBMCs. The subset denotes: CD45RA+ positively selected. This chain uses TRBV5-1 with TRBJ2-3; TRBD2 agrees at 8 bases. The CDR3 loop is CASSPSGGGLAIADTQYF. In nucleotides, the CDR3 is TGCGCCAGCAGCCCTTCGGGGGGAGGACTAGCTATTGCAGATACGCAGTATTTT.